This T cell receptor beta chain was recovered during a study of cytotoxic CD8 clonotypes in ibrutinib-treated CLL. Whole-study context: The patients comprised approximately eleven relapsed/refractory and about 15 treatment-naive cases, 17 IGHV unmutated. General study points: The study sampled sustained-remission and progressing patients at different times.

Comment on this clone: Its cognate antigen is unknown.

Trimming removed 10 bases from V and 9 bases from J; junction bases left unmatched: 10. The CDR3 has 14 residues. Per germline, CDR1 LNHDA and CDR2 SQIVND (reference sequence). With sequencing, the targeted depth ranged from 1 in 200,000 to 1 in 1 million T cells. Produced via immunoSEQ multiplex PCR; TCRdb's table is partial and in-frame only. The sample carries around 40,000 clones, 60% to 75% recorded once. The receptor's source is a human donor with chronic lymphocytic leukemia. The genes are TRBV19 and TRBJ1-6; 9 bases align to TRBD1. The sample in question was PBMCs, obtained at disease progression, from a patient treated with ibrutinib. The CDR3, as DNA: TGTGCCACAGAGCGGGGACAGGGCGGTTCACCCCTCCACTTT. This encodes CATERGQGGSPLHF.